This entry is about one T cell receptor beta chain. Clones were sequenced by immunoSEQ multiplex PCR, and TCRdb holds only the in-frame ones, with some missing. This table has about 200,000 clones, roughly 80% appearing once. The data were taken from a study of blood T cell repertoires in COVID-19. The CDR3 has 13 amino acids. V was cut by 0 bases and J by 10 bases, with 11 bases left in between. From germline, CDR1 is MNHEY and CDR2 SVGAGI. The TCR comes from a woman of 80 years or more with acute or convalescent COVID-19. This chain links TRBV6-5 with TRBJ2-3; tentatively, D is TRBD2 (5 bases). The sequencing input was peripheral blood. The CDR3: CASSYSAGKAQYF. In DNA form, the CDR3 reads TGTGCCAGCAGTTACTCGGCGGGTAAGGCGCAGTATTTT.